A single sample gave rise to the 6 T cell receptor beta chains below, sequenced in a study of T-cell memory formation after mild COVID-19. TCRdb reanalysed the 5' RACE reads using MiXCR and keeps one entry per CDR3 protein. The sample carries about 150,000 distinct CDR3 sequences, 15% to 20% recorded once. The sample comprised PBMCs or a T cell subset sorted from them (not recorded which). These receptors were obtained from an adult woman who had mild COVID-19 (a few samples of this study predate the infection). Cell type and time point are not known.

This rearrangement joins TRBV30 to TRBJ2-6; D ambiguous. V was clipped by 5 bases and J by 7 bases, with 9 bases between them. The CDR3 contains 12 residues. Per germline, CDR1 GTSNPN and CDR2 SVGIG (reference sequence). As DNA, the CDR3 is TGTGCCTGGGGCCCCTCTGCCAACGTCCTGACTTTC. Translation gives CAWGPSANVLTF.

The chain recombines TRBV18 with TRBJ1-1, with D perhaps TRBD1 (5 bases). The CDR3 contains 14 residues. Germline V gene data show CDR1 as KGHSH and CDR2 as LQKENI. Trimming removed 6 bases at V and 5 bases at J, with 16 bases between. This CDR3 reads CASSQKAGNTEAFF. The CDR3 nucleotides read TGTGCCAGCTCTCAAAAGGCAGGGAATACTGAAGCTTTCTTT.

This clonotype was counted a few times. V gene TRBV12-3 or TRBV12-4 combines with J gene TRBJ2-1; D call uncertain. The CDR3 has 12 amino acids. Trimming cost V 5 bases and J 7 bases, with 9 bases left between them. CDR3 loop: CASSPTENEQFF. The CDR3 DNA sequence: TGTGCCAGCAGTCCGACTGAAAATGAGCAGTTCTTC.

This clonotype was picked up a small number of times. The rearrangement joins TRBV20-1 to TRBJ2-2; 14 nucleotides agree with TRBD2. Trimming took 2 bases from V and 6 from J; bases not matched to a gene: 2. There are 15 residues in the CDR3. Germline CDR1 DFQATT, CDR2 SNEGSKA (reference sequence). The chain's CDR3 is CSARSGLAGAGELFF. The CDR3 DNA reads TGCAGTGCTAGATCGGGACTAGCGGGGGCCGGGGAGCTGTTTTTT.

This sequence joins TRBV27 and TRBJ1-6, with 7 positions matching TRBD1. Germline CDR1 and CDR2: MNHEY and SMNVEV (reference sequence). V lost 6 bases and J lost 7; bases outside the gene matches: 9. The CDR3 is 15 amino acids. The DNA of the CDR3 is TGTGCCAGCAGCGTCGGGACAGAGCTAAATTCACCCCTCCACTTT. It specifies CASSVGTELNSPLHF.

This clonotype has more than one count but fewer than ten. The J gene is TRBJ1-2, the V gene TRBV3-1; D uncertain. The CDR3 has 16 residues. Trimming removed 0 bases at V and 4 bases at J, with 15 bases between. Germline values: CDR1 LGHDT, CDR2 YNNKEL (reference sequence). The CDR3 nucleotides read TGTGCCAGCAGCCAAGATGGAACCATCCTCTCCTATGGCTACACCTTC. This sequence encodes CASSQDGTILSYGYTF.